The 2 T cell receptor beta chains presented below share a single source sample, sequenced in a study of blood T cell repertoires in COVID-19. The method was immunoSEQ multiplex PCR; TCRdb's version includes in-frame clones alone and lacks a portion of them. In the table there are 300,000 to 400,000 clones, around 86% of which are singletons. The sequencing sample was made of PBMCs or T cells enriched from blood (not recorded which). These receptors originate from a woman aged 40 to 55 with acute COVID-19.

The chain combines TRBV19 with TRBJ2-7, with D possibly TRBD1 on 6 matching bases. Germline V gene data show CDR1 as LNHDA and CDR2 as SQIVND (reference sequence). V shed 1 base and J shed 3 bases, with 13 bases lying between them. The CDR3 length is 15 residues. The CDR3 DNA reads as TGTGCCAGTAGTATAGGAAATGGACAGTTCTACGAGCAGTACTTC. The encoded protein is CASSIGNGQFYEQYF.

The chain couples TRBV11-2 to TRBJ1-6; no clear D gene. The CDR3 sequence is 18 residues long. V lost 4 bases and J 0 bases, leaving 16 bases between the germline ends. Germline V gives CDR1 SGHAT, CDR2 FQNNGV. The CDR3 is CASSWAAPRASYNSPLHF. The DNA for the CDR3 is TGTGCCAGCAGCTGGGCTGCCCCCCGAGCCTCCTATAATTCACCCCTCCACTTT.